A single sample is the source of the 13 T cell receptor beta chains below, sequenced in a study of T cell responses to AZD1222 COVID-19 vaccine. Sequencing used immunoSEQ multiplex PCR; TCRdb keeps in-frame clones, though not all of them. Of some 120,000 clones in the sample, about 91% are singletons; the top ten hold about 1.4%. The sample in question was peripheral blood, obtained 28 days after the second AZD1222 dose. The origin of the receptors is an adult who received the AZD1222 COVID-19 vaccine.

The CDR3 loop reads CASSIEGMGRETQYF. The CDR3 nucleotides are TGTGCCAGCAGTATTGAGGGAATGGGGCGGGAGACCCAGTACTTC. V is TRBV27 and J is TRBJ2-5; D is tentatively TRBD1 or TRBD2 (5 bases each). CDR3 size: 15 residues. V was pared by 5 bases and J by 5 bases, with 18 bases between. Per the germline V gene, CDR1 is MNHEY and CDR2 is SMNVEV (reference sequence).

The V call is TRBV11-2, the J call TRBJ2-6; a weak D match, TRBD1 (5 bases). Germline values: CDR1 SGHAT, CDR2 FQNNGV. The CDR3 length is 14 residues. V was cut by 6 bases and J by 4 bases, with 10 bases left in between. In nucleotides, the CDR3 is TGTGCCAGCAGTTCAGGGCACGGGGCCAACGTCCTGACTTTC. Protein: CASSSGHGANVLTF.

The chain uses TRBV2 and TRBJ2-7, with D tentatively TRBD1 (5 bases). V was pared by 4 bases and J by 4 bases, with 23 bases between. The V gene's germline CDR1 is SNHLY and CDR2 FYNNEI. CDR3 length equals 17 residues. The CDR3 bases are TGTGCCAGCAGTGTCGGCAGGGTTATCATTCATCATTACGAGCAGTACTTC. It is translated as CASSVGRVIIHHYEQYF.

This clone was picked up a small number of times. The chain combines TRBV30 with TRBJ2-2; 8 bases match TRBD1. The CDR3 runs 15 residues. CDR1 and CDR2 (germline): GTSNPN, SVGIG (reference sequence). V trimming: 0 bases; J trimming: 4 bases; junction bases outside the gene matches: 4. CDR3 loop: CAWSVQGVATGELFF. The CDR3 region has the DNA TGTGCCTGGAGTGTACAGGGGGTGGCCACCGGGGAGCTGTTTTTT.

The chain links TRBV6-1 to TRBJ1-5; D is perhaps TRBD1 (6 bases). V shed 2 bases and J shed 4 bases, with 12 bases lying between them. The germline V gene encodes CDR1 MNHNS and CDR2 SASEGT. This CDR3 spans 15 amino acids. CDR3 DNA: TGTGCCAGCAGTGAACGTAGGGACACTAATCAGCCCCAGCATTTT. Its translation: CASSERRDTNQPQHF.

This clone was seen just once. The rearrangement uses TRBV7-9 and TRBJ1-4; 8 nucleotides align to TRBD1. The J segment lost 7 bases and the V segment lost 3 bases, leaving 4 bases of the junction unmatched. CDR1 and CDR2 (germline): SEHNR, FQNEAQ (reference sequence). CDR3 size: 14 residues. The CDR3 DNA reads as TGTGCCAGCAGCTTCGGGACAGGCATTGAAAAACTGTTTTTT. This gives the protein CASSFGTGIEKLFF.

This chain joins TRBV5-1 and TRBJ1-4, with D unclear. The V gene's germline CDR1 is SGHRS and CDR2 YFSETQ. Deletions cut 4 bases from V and 11 bases from J, with 12 bases between. This CDR3 contains 12 residues. CDR3 DNA sequence: TGCGCCAGCAGCGTGGAAGGCGAGAAACTGTTTTTT. Its translation: CASSVEGEKLFF.

This chain's CDR3 is CASGPGGTDTQYF. The CDR3 nucleotides are TGTGCCAGTGGGCCGGGAGGCACAGATACGCAGTATTTT. This sequence joins TRBV19 and TRBJ2-3; D is possibly TRBD2 (6 bases). Trimming stripped 8 bases from V and 1 base from J, with 10 bases between. This CDR3 spans 13 amino acids. Germline loops: CDR1 LNHDA, CDR2 SQIVND (reference sequence).

This clone came up a few times. This chain connects TRBV15 to TRBJ1-2, with D possibly TRBD1 on 5 matching bases. The CDR3 sequence is 14 residues long. V lost 0 bases, J lost 3 bases, and 8 bases lay in between. The germline V gene has CDR1 LNHNV and CDR2 YYDKDF (reference sequence). The CDR3 sequence is CATSRDREDYGYTF. CDR3 sequence (DNA): TGTGCCACCAGCAGAGACAGGGAAGACTATGGCTACACCTTC.

The chain combines TRBV7-3 with TRBJ2-1; D might be TRBD2 (6 bases). Trimming took off 5 bases at V and 5 bases at J, with 10 bases between the two ends. The CDR3 sequence is 13 residues long. The germline V gene encodes CDR1 SGHTA and CDR2 FQGTGA. The CDR3 sequence: CASSRGVNNEQFF. Written as DNA, the CDR3 is TGTGCCAGCAGCCGCGGGGTCAACAATGAGCAGTTCTTC.

V gene TRBV28 combines with J gene TRBJ1-1; 8 bases agree with TRBD1. CDR3 length: 13 residues. V lost 5 bases, J lost 11 bases, and 10 bases stayed unmatched. Germline loops: CDR1 MDHEN, CDR2 SYDVKM. The CDR3 coding sequence is TGTGCCAGCAGTCAGAGACAGGGGCGTTGGGCTTTCTTT. Its translation is CASSQRQGRWAFF.

The genes are TRBV15 and TRBJ2-1, with TRBD1 identical over 10 bases. Germline assignment: CDR1 LNHNV and CDR2 YYDKDF (reference sequence). The junction had 4 bases not matched to a gene; V was cut back by 5 bases and J by 3 bases. The CDR3 loop spans 15 amino acids. CDR3 bases: TGTGCCACCAGCCTTGGACAGGGGGGCTACAATGAGCAGTTCTTC. Its translation: CATSLGQGGYNEQFF.

The chain combines TRBV5-1 with TRBJ2-7; 9 bases line up with TRBD2. The CDR3 has 15 residues. Trimming at V came to 0 bases and at J to 4 bases, leaving 5 bases not matched to a gene. From germline, CDR1 is SGHRS and CDR2 YFSETQ. CDR3 nucleotides: TGCGCCAGCAGCTTGGTAGCGGGAGCGGGATACGAGCAGTACTTC. This translates into CASSLVAGAGYEQYF.